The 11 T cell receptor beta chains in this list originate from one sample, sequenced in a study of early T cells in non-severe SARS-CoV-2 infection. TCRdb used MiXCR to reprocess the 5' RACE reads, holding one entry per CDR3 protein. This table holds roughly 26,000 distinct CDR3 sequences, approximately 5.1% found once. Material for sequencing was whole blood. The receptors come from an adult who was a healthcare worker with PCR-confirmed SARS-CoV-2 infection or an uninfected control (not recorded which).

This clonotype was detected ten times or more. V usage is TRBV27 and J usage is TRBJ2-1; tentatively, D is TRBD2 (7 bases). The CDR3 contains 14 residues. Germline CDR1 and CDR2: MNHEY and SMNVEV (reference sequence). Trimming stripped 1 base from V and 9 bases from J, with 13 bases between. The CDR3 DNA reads TGTGCCAGCAGTTTATACGGGGGGCCTATTGAGCAGTTCTTC. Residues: CASSLYGGPIEQFF.

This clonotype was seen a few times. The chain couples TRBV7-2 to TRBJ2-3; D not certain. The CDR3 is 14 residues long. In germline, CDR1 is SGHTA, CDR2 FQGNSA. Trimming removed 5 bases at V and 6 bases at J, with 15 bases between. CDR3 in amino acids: CASSPEDVGDTQYF. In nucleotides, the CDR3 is TGTGCCAGCAGCCCGGAAGATGTAGGTGATACGCAGTATTTT.

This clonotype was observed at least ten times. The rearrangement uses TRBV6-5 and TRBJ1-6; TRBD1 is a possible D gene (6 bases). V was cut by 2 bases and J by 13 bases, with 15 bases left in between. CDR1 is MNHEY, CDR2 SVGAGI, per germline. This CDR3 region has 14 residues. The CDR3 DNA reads TGTGCCAGCAGTTACGAACGACAGGACTACCCCCTCCACTTT. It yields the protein CASSYERQDYPLHF.

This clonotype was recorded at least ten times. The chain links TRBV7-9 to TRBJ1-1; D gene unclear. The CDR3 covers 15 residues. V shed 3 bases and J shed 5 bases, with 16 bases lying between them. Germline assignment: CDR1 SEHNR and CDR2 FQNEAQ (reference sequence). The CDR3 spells CASSFGDRGGTEAFF. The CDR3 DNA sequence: TGTGCCAGCAGCTTTGGTGATCGGGGTGGTACTGAAGCTTTCTTT.

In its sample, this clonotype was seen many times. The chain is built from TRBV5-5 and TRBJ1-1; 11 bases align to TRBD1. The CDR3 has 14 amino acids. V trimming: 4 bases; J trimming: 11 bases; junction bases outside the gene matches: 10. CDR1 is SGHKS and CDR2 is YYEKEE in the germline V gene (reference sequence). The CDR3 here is CASSRDRGIREAFF. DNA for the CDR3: TGTGCCAGCAGCCGGGACAGGGGGATCAGGGAGGCTTTCTTT.

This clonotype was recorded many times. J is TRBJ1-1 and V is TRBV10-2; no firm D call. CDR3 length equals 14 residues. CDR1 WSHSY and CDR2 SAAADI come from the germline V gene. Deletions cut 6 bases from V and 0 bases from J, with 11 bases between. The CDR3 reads CASSLDGMNTEAFF. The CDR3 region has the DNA TGCGCCAGCAGCCTGGACGGCATGAACACTGAAGCTTTCTTT.

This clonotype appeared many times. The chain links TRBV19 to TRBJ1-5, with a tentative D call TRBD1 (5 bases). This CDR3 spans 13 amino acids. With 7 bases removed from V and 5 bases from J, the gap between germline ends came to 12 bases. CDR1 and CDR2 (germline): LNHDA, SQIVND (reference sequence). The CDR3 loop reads CASTQGIHQPQHF. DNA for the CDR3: TGTGCCAGTACGCAGGGAATTCATCAGCCCCAGCATTTT.

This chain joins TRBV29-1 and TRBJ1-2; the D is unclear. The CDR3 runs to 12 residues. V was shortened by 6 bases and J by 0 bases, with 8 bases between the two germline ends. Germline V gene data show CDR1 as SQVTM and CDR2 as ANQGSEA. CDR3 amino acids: CSVGLSNYGYTF. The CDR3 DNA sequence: TGCAGCGTCGGACTGTCTAACTATGGCTACACCTTC.

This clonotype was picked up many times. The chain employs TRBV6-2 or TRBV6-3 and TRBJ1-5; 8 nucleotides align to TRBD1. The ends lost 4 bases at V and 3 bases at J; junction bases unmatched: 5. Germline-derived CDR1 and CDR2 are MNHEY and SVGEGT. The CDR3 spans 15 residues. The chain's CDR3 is CASSFGQGDNQPQHF. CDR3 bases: TGTGCCAGCAGTTTCGGACAGGGTGACAATCAGCCCCAGCATTTT.

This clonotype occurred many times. The CDR3 here is CASSSEGGSNYGYTF. The DNA for the CDR3 is TGTGCCAGCAGCTCCGAAGGGGGCAGTAACTATGGCTACACCTTC. The V and J genes are TRBV7-9 and TRBJ1-2; TRBD1 agrees at 7 bases. V shed 4 bases, J shed 1 base, and the junction held 6 bases outside the gene matches. Germline V CDR1 and CDR2: SEHNR, FQNEAQ (reference sequence). The CDR3 covers 15 residues.

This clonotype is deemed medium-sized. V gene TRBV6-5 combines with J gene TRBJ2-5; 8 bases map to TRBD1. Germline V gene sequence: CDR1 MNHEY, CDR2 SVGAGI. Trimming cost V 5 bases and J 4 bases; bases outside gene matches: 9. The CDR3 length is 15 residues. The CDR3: CASSPFKGQGETQYF. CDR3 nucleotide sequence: TGTGCCAGCAGTCCTTTTAAAGGACAGGGAGAGACCCAGTACTTC.